The next 18 T cell receptor beta chains were all read from a single sample in a study of T-cell memory formation after mild COVID-19. TCRdb recomputed calls from the 5' RACE reads with MiXCR, one row per CDR3 protein. Counted here are about 610,000 distinct CDR3 sequences, 15% to 20% occurring once; the ten biggest clones make up 8.1%. The source material was PBMCs or a T cell subset sorted from them (not recorded which). Source of these receptors: an adult woman who had mild COVID-19 (a few samples of this study predate the infection). Cell type and time point are not known.

The chain recombines TRBV15 with TRBJ2-2; D unclear. The CDR3 sequence is 17 residues long. With 0 bases removed from V and 0 bases from J, the gap between germline ends came to 11 bases. The germline V gene encodes CDR1 LNHNV and CDR2 YYDKDF (reference sequence). The CDR3 here is CATSRDGWESNTGELFF. The CDR3 bases are TGTGCCACCAGCAGAGATGGTTGGGAATCGAACACCGGGGAGCTGTTTTTT.

V usage is TRBV5-6 and J usage is TRBJ2-2; perhaps TRBD1 as D (6 bases). The V gene lost 7 bases and the J gene lost 6 bases, with 13 bases spanning the gap. The germline V gene has CDR1 SGHDT and CDR2 YYEEEE. The CDR3 runs to 13 residues. The CDR3 DNA is TGTGCCAGCTTGCGGCAGGGGCCCGGGGAGCTGTTTTTT. Translation gives CASLRQGPGELFF. Drawing the rest from reference TRBV5-6 and TRBJ2-2, the complete variable domain is DAGVTQSPTHLIKTRGQQVTLRCSPKSGHDTVSWYQQALGQGPQFIFQYYEEEERQRGNFPDRFSGHQFPNYSSELNVNALLLGDSALYLCASLRQGPGELFFGEGSRLTVL.

This clonotype was counted ten times or more. The V call is TRBV12-3 or TRBV12-4, the J call TRBJ2-2; TRBD1 matches at 8 bases. CDR3 length equals 15 residues. J lost 4 bases, V lost 5 bases, and 6 bases had no gene match. This CDR3 is CASSPGGGGTGELFF. CDR3 bases: TGTGCCAGCAGTCCAGGGGGCGGCGGCACCGGGGAGCTGTTTTTT.

This clonotype appeared a single time. This chain joins TRBV29-1 and TRBJ1-2; 7 bases fit TRBD1. The CDR3 extends over 13 amino acids. Trimming removed 7 bases from V and 5 bases from J; junction bases left unmatched: 10. CDR1 is SQVTM, CDR2 ANQGSEA, per germline. Written as DNA, the CDR3 is TGCAGCGGGGGACAGACAAATAGTTATGGCTACACCTTC. Translating gives CSGGQTNSYGYTF.

V usage is TRBV27 and J usage is TRBJ2-5, with a possible D match to TRBD1 (6 bases). Germline V CDR1 and CDR2: MNHEY, SMNVEV (reference sequence). Trimming cost V 2 bases and J 5 bases, with 15 bases left between them. CDR3 length: 15 amino acids. The CDR3 region is CASSLRGVQGETQYF. The CDR3 nucleotides are TGTGCCAGCAGTTTAAGAGGGGTGCAGGGGGAGACCCAGTACTTC.

The V call is TRBV14, the J call TRBJ2-7; TRBD1 matches 9 bases. The CDR3 is 20 residues long. J gave up 1 base and V 0 bases, and 16 bases lay outside the gene matches. Germline V gene sequence: CDR1 SGHDN, CDR2 FVKESK. CDR3: CASSQDQTEGYGTGSYEQYF. CDR3 in DNA: TGTGCCAGCAGCCAAGATCAAACGGAGGGTTACGGGACAGGGTCCTACGAGCAGTACTTC.

This clonotype has at least ten counts. The chain employs TRBV7-2 and TRBJ2-1; 9 nucleotides align to TRBD2. CDR1 and CDR2 from the germline V gene are SGHTA and FQGNSA. The CDR3 contains 16 residues. V dropped 1 base and J dropped 2; count of bases not matched to a gene: 3. This CDR3 reads CASSLGASGTYNEQFF. Here the CDR3 DNA reads TGTGCCAGCAGCTTAGGTGCTAGCGGGACCTACAATGAGCAGTTCTTC.

The chain couples TRBV2 to TRBJ1-5; D possibly corresponds to TRBD1 (5 bases). CDR1 and CDR2 (germline): SNHLY, FYNNEI. V was clipped by 6 bases and J by 6 bases, with 12 bases between them. There are 13 residues in the CDR3. DNA of the CDR3: TGTGCCAGCAGAAGTGGGGGGGGTCAGCCCCAGCATTTT. It codes for CASRSGGGQPQHF. The full variable domain, completed using reference TRBV2 and TRBJ1-5, is EPEVTQTPSHQVTQMGQEVILRCVPISNHLYFYWYRQILGQKVEFLVSFYNNEISEKSEIFDDQFSVERPDGSNFTLKIRSTKLEDSAMYFCASRSGGGQPQHFGDGTRLSIL.

The rearrangement joins TRBV3-1 to TRBJ1-2, with TRBD1 matching 7 bases. With V trimmed by 4 bases and J by 0 bases, 5 bases remained unmatched. CDR1 LGHDT and CDR2 YNNKEL come from the germline V gene (reference sequence). CDR3 size: 15 residues. In DNA, the CDR3 is TGTGCCAGCAGCCGGGGACAGATGTCTAACTATGGCTACACCTTC. It translates to CASSRGQMSNYGYTF.

To note about this clonotype: This may arise from a read error, as a much more abundant clone is one base away. The V and J genes are TRBV12-3 or TRBV12-4 and TRBJ1-2, with D uncertain. With 6 bases removed from V and 1 base from J, the gap between germline ends came to 12 bases. The CDR3 runs 14 residues. In DNA form, the CDR3 reads TGTGCCAGCAGCGGGAGAAAGGTTAACTATGGCTACACCTTC. This encodes CASSGRKVNYGYTF.

The CDR3 DNA follows: TGTGCCAGCAGTTACTCAGGGTTTTCAGATACGCAGTATTTT. As protein: CASSYSGFSDTQYF. J is TRBJ2-3 and V is TRBV6-6; D is unclear. Trimming took 0 bases from V and 4 from J, leaving 8 bases between them. Looked up from germline, CDR1 is MNHNY and CDR2 is SVGAGI (reference sequence). The CDR3 has 14 residues.

This clonotype was counted a few times. The chain combines TRBV10-3 with TRBJ1-5, with D possibly TRBD1 on 5 matching bases. The V gene's germline CDR1 is ENHRY and CDR2 SYGVKD. The CDR3 has 15 residues. Trimming removed 5 bases at V and 4 bases at J, with 15 bases between. For the CDR3, the DNA is TGTGCCATCAGTAATTTGGGACGCCCAAATCAGCCCCAGCATTTT. This encodes CAISNLGRPNQPQHF.

This chain connects TRBV7-2 to TRBJ1-1; D unresolved. V gave up 10 bases and J gave up 3 bases, with 9 bases separating them. The germline gives CDR1 SGHTA, CDR2 FQGNSA. The CDR3 runs to 11 residues. In DNA form, the CDR3 reads TGTGCCAACAAAGGTGACACTGAAGCTTTCTTT. Translating it yields CANKGDTEAFF.

The chain uses TRBV2 and TRBJ2-7; 9 bases line up with TRBD1. Germline CDR1 and CDR2: SNHLY and FYNNEI. The CDR3 totals 14 residues. The J segment lost 11 bases and the V segment lost 5 bases, leaving 13 bases of the junction unmatched. The CDR3 DNA follows: TGTGCCAGCAGTCTGCAGGACAGGGGAAAGATGGAGTACTTC. Translation: CASSLQDRGKMEYF. Full variable domain (rest looked up from reference TRBV2 and TRBJ2-7): EPEVTQTPSHQVTQMGQEVILRCVPISNHLYFYWYRQILGQKVEFLVSFYNNEISEKSEIFDDQFSVERPDGSNFTLKIRSTKLEDSAMYFCASSLQDRGKMEYFGPGTRLTVT.

The chain has TRBV18 and TRBJ2-7; weak D call: TRBD1 (6 bases). V lost 3 bases and J lost 4, with 19 bases in between. CDR1 and CDR2 from the germline V gene are KGHSH and LQKENI. The CDR3 is made up of 16 amino acids. Written as DNA, the CDR3 is TGTGCCAGCTCACCGCAGGATCCGGGACACGGGTACGAGCAGTACTTC. It specifies CASSPQDPGHGYEQYF.

The chain uses TRBV4-3 and TRBJ2-1, with 8 bases aligning to TRBD1. The CDR3 has 17 amino acids. Trimming at V came to 4 bases and at J to 5 bases, leaving 13 bases not matched to a gene. Germline assignment: CDR1 LGHNA and CDR2 YSLEER. The CDR3 DNA reads TGCGCCAGCAGCCGGCTCCCTGGGGGGACAGGAAACAATGAGCAGTTCTTC. Translation: CASSRLPGGTGNNEQFF.

The genes are TRBV7-8 and TRBJ2-5, with a tentative D call TRBD2 (6 bases). The CDR3 sequence is 14 residues long. Germline CDR1 and CDR2: SGHVS and FQNEAQ. The germline V and J ends were trimmed by 5 bases and 3 bases, with 13 bases remaining between them. The CDR3 loop is CASSPRGGKETQYF. CDR3 sequence (DNA): TGTGCCAGCAGCCCACGGGGCGGGAAAGAGACCCAGTACTTC.

V and J are TRBV29-1 and TRBJ2-1, with 9 bases fitting TRBD1. The CDR3 is made up of 14 amino acids. Germline CDR1 and CDR2: SQVTM and ANQGSEA. V lost 5 bases and J lost 7; bases outside the gene matches: 9. The CDR3 spells CSVRSGTGSNEQFF. DNA of the CDR3: TGCAGCGTTCGATCCGGGACAGGGTCAAATGAGCAGTTCTTC.